This T cell receptor beta chain was observed in a study of T-cell reconstitution after alpha-beta-depleted transplantation in children. In germline, CDR1 is SGHTA, CDR2 FQGNSA. CDR3 size: 15 residues. V lost 0 bases to trimming and J lost 2 bases, with 8 bases between them. Construction of the TCRbeta library involved unique molecular identifiers. Each CDR3 protein is one row after TCRdb ran MiXCR on the PCR reads. This sample has 350,000 to 500,000 distinct CDR3 sequences, with 43% found just once. Specimen: PBMCs, collected before TCRalphabeta/CD19-depleted stem cell transplant. The TCR was taken from a girl aged 2 to 10 with aplastic anemia, due to receive a stem cell transplant. The chain uses TRBV7-2 and TRBJ2-1, with D possibly TRBD2 on 6 matching bases. The CDR3 nucleotides are TGTGCCAGCAGCTTAGCCGGGGAGGCCTACAATGAGCAGTTCTTC. Translation: CASSLAGEAYNEQFF.